This section outlines one T cell receptor beta chain sequence together with its context. Other DNA variants within this sample encode the same CDR3. This entry belongs to a study of blood T cell repertoires in COVID-19. Turning to the study itself: COVID-19 samples from acute and convalescent phases originated in the United States, Italy and Spain. Sources were T cells, B-cell-depleted T cells, or PBMCs; the material itself was cDNA or gDNA.

Original analysis: Amplified reference gene primers provided the basis for estimating nucleated cell counts. The repertoire was sequenced with immunoSEQ multiplex PCR; TCRdb's copy has only in-frame clones and lacks some. V and J calls and clone size come straight from that table; D and trimming were deduced from the DNA. The table records about 47,000 clones, approximately 80% of them present only once. The sequenced material came from peripheral blood. The sequence came from a woman aged 55-75 years with acute or convalescent COVID-19.

The CDR3 sequence is CASSPTVDTEAFF. The CDR3, as DNA: TGTGCCAGCTCACCGACTGTAGACACTGAAGCTTTCTTT. The chain carries TRBV18 and TRBJ1-1; no firm D call. Between the trimmed V and J ends, which lost 3 bases and 3 bases, there was a span of 8 bases. The CDR3 is made up of 13 amino acids. The germline CDR1 and CDR2 sequences are KGHSH and LQKENI.